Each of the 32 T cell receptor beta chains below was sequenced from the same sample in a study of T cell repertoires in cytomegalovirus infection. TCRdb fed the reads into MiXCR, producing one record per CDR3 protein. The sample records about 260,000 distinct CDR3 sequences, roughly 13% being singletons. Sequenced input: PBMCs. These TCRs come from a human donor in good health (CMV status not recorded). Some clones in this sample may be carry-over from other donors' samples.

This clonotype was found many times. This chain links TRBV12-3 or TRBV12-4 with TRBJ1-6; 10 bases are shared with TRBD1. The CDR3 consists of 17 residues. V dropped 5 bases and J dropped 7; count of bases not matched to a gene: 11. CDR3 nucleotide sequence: TGTGCCAGCAGTATCCGACAGGGGGCCTCGGGGAATTCACCCCTCCACTTT. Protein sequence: CASSIRQGASGNSPLHF.

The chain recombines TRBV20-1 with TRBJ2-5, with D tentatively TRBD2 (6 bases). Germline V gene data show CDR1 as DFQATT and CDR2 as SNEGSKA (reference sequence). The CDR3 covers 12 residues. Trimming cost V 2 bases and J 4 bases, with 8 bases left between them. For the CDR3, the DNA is TGCAGTGCTAGAAGGGGAGGAGAGACCCAGTACTTC. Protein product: CSARRGGETQYF.

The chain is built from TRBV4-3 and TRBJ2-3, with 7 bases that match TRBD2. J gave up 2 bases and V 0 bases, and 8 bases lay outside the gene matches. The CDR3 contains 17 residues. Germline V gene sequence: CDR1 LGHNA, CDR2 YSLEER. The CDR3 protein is CASSQDAGLDLTDTQYF. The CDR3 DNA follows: TGCGCCAGCAGCCAAGACGCCGGACTAGACCTCACAGATACGCAGTATTTT.

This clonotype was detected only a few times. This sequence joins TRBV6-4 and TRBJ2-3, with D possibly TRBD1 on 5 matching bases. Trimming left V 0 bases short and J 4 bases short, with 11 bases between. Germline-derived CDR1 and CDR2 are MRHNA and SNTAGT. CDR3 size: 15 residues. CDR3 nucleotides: TGTGCCAGCAGTGACTCCCCCGACAGAGCAGATACGCAGTATTTT. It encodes CASSDSPDRADTQYF.

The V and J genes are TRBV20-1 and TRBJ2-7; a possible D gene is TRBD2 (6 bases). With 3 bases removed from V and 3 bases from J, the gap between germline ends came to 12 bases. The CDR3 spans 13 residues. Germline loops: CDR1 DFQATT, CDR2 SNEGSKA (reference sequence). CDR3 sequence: CSASLGRGYEQYF. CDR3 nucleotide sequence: TGCAGTGCTAGTCTCGGGAGAGGCTACGAGCAGTACTTC.

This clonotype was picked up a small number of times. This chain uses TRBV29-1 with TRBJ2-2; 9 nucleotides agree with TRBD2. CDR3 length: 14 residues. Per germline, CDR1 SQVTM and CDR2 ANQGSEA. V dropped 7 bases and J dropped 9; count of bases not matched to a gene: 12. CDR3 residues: CSAKLGLAGRELFF. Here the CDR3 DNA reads TGCAGCGCTAAACTGGGACTAGCTGGGAGGGAGCTGTTTTTT.

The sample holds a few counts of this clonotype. As DNA, the CDR3 is TGTGCCAGTAGTCTTCTAGGACCCGGGGAGCTGTTTTTT. Protein sequence: CASSLLGPGELFF. The rearrangement joins TRBV19 to TRBJ2-2; D is undetermined. Germline CDR1 is LNHDA and CDR2 is SQIVND (reference sequence). The CDR3 has 13 residues. Trimming removed 5 bases from V and 6 bases from J, with 10 bases in between.

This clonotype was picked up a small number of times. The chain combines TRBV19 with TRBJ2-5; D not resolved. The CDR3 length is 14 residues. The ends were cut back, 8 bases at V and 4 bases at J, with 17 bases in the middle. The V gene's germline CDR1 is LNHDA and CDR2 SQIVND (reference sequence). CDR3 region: CASAGIGVGETQYF. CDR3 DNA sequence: TGTGCCAGTGCCGGCATCGGCGTTGGAGAGACCCAGTACTTC.

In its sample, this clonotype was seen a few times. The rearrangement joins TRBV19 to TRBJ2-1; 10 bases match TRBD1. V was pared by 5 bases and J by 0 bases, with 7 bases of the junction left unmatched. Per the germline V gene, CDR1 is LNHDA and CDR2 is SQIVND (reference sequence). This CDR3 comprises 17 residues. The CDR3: CASSAGQGFSSYNEQFF. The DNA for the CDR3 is TGTGCCAGTAGTGCGGGACAGGGGTTCAGCTCCTACAATGAGCAGTTCTTC. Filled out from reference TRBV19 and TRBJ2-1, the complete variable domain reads DGGITQSPKYLFRKEGQNVTLSCEQNLNHDAMYWYRQDPGQGLRLIYYSQIVNDFQKGDIAEGYSVSREKKESFPLTVTSAQKNPTAFYLCASSAGQGFSSYNEQFFGPGTRLTVL.

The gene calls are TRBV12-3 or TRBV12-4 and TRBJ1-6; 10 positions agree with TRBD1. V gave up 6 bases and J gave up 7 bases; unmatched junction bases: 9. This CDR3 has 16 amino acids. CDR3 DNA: TGTGCCAGCAGCCCCGGACAGGGGGTAGAGAATTCACCCCTCCACTTT. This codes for CASSPGQGVENSPLHF.

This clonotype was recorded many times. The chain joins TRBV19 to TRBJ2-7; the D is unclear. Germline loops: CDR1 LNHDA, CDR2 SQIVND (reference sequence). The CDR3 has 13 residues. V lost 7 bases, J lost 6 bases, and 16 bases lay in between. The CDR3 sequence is CASNTILGSEQYF. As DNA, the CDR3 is TGTGCCAGTAACACTATACTCGGCAGCGAGCAGTACTTC.

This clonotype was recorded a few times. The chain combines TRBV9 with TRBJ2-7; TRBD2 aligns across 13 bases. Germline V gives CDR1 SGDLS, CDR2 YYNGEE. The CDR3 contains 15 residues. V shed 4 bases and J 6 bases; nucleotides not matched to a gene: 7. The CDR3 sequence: CASSRGLAGASEQYF. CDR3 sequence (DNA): TGTGCCAGCAGCAGAGGACTAGCGGGAGCCTCCGAGCAGTACTTC.

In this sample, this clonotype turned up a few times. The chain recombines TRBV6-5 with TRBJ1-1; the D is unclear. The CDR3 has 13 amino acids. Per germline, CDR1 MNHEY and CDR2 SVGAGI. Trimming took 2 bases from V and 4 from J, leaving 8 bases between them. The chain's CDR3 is CASSYGVSTEAFF. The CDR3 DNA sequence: TGTGCCAGCAGTTACGGGGTGAGCACTGAAGCTTTCTTT.

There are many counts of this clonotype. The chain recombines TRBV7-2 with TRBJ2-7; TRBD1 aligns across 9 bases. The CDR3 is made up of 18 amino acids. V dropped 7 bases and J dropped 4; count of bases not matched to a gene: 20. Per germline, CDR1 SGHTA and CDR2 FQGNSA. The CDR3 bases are TGTGCCAGCACACCAAGGGGGGCAATGGGGACAGGGATATACGAGCAGTACTTC. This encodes CASTPRGAMGTGIYEQYF.

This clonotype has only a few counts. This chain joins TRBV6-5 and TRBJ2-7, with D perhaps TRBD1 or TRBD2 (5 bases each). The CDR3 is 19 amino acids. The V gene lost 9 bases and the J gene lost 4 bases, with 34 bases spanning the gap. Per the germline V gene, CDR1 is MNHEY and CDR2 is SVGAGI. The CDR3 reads CARLKPGRISLVRKYEQYF. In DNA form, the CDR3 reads TGTGCCAGGTTAAAACCGGGACGCATTAGCTTGGTACGAAAATACGAGCAGTACTTC.

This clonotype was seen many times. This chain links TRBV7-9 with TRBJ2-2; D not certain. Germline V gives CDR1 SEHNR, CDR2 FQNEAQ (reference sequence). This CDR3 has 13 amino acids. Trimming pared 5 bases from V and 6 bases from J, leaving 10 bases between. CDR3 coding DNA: TGTGCCAGCAGCCCCGCTATCGCCGGGGAGCTGTTTTTT. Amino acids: CASSPAIAGELFF.

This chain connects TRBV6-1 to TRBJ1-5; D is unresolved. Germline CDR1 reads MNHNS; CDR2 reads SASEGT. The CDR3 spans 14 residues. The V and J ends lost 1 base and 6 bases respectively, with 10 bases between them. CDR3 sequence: CASSEVSWAQPQHF. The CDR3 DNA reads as TGTGCCAGCAGTGAAGTTTCGTGGGCTCAGCCCCAGCATTTT.

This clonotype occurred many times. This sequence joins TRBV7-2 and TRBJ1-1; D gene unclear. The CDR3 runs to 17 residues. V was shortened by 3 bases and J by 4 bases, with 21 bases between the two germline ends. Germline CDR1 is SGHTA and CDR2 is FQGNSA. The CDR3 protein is CASSFPQEEESRTEAFF. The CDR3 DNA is TGTGCCAGCAGCTTCCCCCAGGAGGAGGAGTCCCGCACTGAAGCTTTCTTT.

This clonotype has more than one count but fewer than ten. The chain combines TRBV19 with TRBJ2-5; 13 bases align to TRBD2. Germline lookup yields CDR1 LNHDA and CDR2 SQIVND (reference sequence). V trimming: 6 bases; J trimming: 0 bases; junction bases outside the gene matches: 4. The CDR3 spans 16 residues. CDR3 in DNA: TGTGCCAGTAGAAGGACTAGCGGGGGCCACCAAGAGACCCAGTACTTC. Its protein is CASRRTSGGHQETQYF.

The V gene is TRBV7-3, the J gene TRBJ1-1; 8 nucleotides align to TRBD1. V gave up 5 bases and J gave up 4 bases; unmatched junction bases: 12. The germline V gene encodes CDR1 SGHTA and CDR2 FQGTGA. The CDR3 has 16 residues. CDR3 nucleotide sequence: TGTGCCAGCAGCCAAAACTTCGGACAGGGAGCCACTGAAGCTTTCTTT. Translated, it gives CASSQNFGQGATEAFF.

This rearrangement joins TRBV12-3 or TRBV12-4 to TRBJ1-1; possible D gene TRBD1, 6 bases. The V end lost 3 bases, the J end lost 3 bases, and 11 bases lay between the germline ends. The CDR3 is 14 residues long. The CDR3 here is CASSFSHRDTEAFF. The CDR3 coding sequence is TGTGCCAGCAGTTTCTCTCACAGGGACACTGAAGCTTTCTTT.

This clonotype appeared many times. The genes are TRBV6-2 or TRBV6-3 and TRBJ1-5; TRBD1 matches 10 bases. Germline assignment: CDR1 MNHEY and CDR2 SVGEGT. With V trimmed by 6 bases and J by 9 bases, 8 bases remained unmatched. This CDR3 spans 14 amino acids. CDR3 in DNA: TGTGCCAGCAGCCGAGGACAGGGGGTAGGGCCCCAGCATTTT. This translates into CASSRGQGVGPQHF.

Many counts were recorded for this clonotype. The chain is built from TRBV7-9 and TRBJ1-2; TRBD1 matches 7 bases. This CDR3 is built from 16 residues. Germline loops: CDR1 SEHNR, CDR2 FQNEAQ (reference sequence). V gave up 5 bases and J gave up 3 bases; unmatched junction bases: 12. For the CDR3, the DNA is TGTGCCAGCAGCACTAGTGCCGGGACAGCCTACTATGGCTACACCTTC. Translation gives CASSTSAGTAYYGYTF.

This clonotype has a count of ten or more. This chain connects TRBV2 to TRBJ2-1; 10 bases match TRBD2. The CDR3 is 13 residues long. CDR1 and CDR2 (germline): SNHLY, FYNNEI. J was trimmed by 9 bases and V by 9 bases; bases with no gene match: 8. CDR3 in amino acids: CARAGGLGVEQFF. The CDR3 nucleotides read TGTGCCAGAGCGGGAGGGCTTGGAGTTGAGCAGTTCTTC. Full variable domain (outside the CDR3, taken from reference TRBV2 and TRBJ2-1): EPEVTQTPSHQVTQMGQEVILRCVPISNHLYFYWYRQILGQKVEFLVSFYNNEISEKSEIFDDQFSVERPDGSNFTLKIRSTKLEDSAMYFCARAGGLGVEQFFGPGTRLTVL.

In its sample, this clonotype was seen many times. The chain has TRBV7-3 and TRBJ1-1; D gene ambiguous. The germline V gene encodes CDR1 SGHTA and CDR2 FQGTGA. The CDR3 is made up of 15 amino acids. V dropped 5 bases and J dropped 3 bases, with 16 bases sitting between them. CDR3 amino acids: CASSPVGRLDTEAFF. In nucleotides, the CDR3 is TGTGCCAGCAGCCCCGTAGGCAGGCTGGACACTGAAGCTTTCTTT.

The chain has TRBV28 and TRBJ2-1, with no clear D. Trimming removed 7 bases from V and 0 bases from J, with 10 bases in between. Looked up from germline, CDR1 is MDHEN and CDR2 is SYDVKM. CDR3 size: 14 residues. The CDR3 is CASISGGSYNEQFF. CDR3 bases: TGTGCCAGCATCTCTGGTGGCTCCTACAATGAGCAGTTCTTC.

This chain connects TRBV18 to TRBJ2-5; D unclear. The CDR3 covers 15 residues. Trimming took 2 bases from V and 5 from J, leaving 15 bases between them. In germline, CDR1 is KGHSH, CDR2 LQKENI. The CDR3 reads CASSPSSPQEETQYF. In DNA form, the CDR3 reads TGTGCCAGCTCACCATCGAGCCCCCAGGAGGAGACCCAGTACTTC.

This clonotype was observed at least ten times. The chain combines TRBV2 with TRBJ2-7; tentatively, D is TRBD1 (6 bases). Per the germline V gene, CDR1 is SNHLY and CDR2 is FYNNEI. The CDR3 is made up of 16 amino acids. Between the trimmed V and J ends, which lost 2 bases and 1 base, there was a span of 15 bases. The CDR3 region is CASSETRTVSSYEQYF. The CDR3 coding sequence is TGTGCCAGCAGTGAAACTCGGACAGTAAGTTCCTACGAGCAGTACTTC. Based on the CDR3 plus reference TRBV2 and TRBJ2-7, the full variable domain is EPEVTQTPSHQVTQMGQEVILRCVPISNHLYFYWYRQILGQKVEFLVSFYNNEISEKSEIFDDQFSVERPDGSNFTLKIRSTKLEDSAMYFCASSETRTVSSYEQYFGPGTRLTVT.

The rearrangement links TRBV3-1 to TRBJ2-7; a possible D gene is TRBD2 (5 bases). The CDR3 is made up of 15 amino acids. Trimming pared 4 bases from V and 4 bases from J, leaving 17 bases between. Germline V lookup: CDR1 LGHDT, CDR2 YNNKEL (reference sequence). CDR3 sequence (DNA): TGTGCCAGCAGCCCCCCTGGACTCAGGAGGTACGAGCAGTACTTC. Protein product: CASSPPGLRRYEQYF.

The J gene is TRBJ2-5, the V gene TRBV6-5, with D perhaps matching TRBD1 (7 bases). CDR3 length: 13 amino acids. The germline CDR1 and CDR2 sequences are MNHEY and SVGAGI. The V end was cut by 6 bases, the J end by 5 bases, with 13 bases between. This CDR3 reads CASRVSGGETQYF. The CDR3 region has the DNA TGTGCCAGCAGGGTCTCAGGGGGGGAGACCCAGTACTTC.

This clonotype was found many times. This chain's CDR3 is CASSSFFPDGSNQPQHF. The CDR3 region has the DNA TGTGCCAGCAGTTCCTTTTTTCCGGACGGTAGCAATCAGCCCCAGCATTTT. J is TRBJ1-5 and V is TRBV28, with D unresolved. This CDR3 has 17 amino acids. V shed 4 bases and J shed 0 bases, with 16 bases lying between them. Germline loops: CDR1 MDHEN, CDR2 SYDVKM.

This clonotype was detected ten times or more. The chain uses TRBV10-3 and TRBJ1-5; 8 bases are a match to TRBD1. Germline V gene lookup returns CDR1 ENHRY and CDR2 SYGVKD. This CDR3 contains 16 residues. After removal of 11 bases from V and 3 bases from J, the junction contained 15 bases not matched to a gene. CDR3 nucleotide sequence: TGTGCCGTCGGCCTCGGACAGGGAAGGGACAATCAGCCCCAGCATTTT. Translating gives CAVGLGQGRDNQPQHF.